Detailed here is one T cell receptor beta chain. This CDR3 is built from 16 residues. The sample is drawn from a study of identical twins. From the 5' RACE reads, TCRdb called clonotypes with MiXCR, one entry per CDR3 protein. The table shows 1.5 million to 2 million distinct CDR3 sequences, with 32% occurring only once. Sequences were obtained from cord blood. This chain joins TRBV21-1 and TRBJ1-1. TRBV21-1 is a documented pseudogene. The TCR originated in a newborn girl in good health. CDR3 in amino acids: CASSKGAVYENTEAFF. CDR3 in DNA: TGTGCCAGCAGCAAAGGGGCAGTGTACGAGAACACTGAAGCTTTCTTT.